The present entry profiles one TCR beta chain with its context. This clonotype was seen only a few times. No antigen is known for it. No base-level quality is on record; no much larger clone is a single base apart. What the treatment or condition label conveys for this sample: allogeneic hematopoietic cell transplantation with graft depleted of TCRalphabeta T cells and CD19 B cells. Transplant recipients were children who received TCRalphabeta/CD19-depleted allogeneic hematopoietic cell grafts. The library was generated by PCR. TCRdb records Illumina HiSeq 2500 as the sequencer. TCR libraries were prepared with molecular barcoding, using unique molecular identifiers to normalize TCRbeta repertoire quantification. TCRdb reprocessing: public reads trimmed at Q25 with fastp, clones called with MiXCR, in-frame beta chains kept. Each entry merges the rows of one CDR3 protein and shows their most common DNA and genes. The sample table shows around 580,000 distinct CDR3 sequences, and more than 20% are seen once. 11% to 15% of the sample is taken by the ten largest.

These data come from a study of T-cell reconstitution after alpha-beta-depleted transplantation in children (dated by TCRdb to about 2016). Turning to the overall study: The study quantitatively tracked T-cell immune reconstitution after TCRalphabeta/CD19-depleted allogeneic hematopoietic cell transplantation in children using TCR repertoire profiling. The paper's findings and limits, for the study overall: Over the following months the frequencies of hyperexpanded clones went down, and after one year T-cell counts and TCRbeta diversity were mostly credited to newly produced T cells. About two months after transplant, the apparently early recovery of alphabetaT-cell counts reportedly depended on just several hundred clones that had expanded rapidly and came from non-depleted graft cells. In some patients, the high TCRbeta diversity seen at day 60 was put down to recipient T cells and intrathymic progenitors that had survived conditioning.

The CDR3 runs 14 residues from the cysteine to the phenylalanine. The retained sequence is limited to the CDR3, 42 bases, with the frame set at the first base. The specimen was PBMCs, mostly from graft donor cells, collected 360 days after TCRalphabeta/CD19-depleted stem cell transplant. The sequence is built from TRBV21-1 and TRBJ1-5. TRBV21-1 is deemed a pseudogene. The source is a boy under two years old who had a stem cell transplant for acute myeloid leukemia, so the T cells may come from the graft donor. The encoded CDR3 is CASSNGRTDQPQHF. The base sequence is TGTGCCAGCAGCAACGGACGGACGGATCAGCCCCAGCATTTT.